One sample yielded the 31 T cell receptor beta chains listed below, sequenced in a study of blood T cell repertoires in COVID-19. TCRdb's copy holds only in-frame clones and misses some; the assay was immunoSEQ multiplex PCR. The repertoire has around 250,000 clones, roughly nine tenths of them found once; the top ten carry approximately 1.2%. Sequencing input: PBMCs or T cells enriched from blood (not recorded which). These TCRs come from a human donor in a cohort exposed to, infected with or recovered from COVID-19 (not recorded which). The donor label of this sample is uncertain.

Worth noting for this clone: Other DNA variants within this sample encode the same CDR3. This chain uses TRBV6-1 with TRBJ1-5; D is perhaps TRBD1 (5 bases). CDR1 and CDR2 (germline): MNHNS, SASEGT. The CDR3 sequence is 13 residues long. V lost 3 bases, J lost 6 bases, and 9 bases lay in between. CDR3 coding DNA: TGTGCCAGCAGTGAGGGGGGTGGTCAGCCCCAGCATTTT. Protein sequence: CASSEGGGQPQHF.

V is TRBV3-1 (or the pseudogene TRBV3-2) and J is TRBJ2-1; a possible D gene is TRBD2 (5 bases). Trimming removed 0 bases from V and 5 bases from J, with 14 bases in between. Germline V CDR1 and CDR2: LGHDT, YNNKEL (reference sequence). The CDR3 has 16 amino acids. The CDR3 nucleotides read TGTGCCAGCAGCCAAGAGTCCCAGCGGAGTAACAATGAGCAGTTCTTC. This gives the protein CASSQESQRSNNEQFF.

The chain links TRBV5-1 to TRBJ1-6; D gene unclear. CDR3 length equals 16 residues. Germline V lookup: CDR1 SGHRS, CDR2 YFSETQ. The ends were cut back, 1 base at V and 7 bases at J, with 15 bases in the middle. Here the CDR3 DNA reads TGCGCCAGCAGCTTGATACGGGAGGGATTGAATTCACCCCTCCACTTT. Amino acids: CASSLIREGLNSPLHF.

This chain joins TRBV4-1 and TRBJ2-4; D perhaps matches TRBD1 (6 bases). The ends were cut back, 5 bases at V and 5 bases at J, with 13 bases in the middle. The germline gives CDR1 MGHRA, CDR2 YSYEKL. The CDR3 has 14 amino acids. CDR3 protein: CASSYGQNQNIQYF. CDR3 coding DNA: TGCGCCAGCAGCTACGGACAGAACCAAAACATTCAGTACTTC.

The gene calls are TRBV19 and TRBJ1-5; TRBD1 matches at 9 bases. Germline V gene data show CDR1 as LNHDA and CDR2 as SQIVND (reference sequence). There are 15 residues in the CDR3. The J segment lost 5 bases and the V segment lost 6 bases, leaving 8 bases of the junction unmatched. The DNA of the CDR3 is TGTGCCAGTAGGGAGGGGGGACAGGGATATCAGCCCCAGCATTTT. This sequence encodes CASREGGQGYQPQHF.

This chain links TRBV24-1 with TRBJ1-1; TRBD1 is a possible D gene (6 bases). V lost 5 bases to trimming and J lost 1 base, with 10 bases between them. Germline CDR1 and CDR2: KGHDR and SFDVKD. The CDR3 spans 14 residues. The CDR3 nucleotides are TGTGCCACCAGTGGCAGGGGATCGAACACTGAAGCTTTCTTT. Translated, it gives CATSGRGSNTEAFF.

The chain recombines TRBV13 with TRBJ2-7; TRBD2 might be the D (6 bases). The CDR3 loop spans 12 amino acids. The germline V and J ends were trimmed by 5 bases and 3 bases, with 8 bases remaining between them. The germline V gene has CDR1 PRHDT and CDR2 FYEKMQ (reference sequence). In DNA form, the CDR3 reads TGTGCCAGCAGCGGGAGGAGCTACGAGCAGTACTTC. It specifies CASSGRSYEQYF.

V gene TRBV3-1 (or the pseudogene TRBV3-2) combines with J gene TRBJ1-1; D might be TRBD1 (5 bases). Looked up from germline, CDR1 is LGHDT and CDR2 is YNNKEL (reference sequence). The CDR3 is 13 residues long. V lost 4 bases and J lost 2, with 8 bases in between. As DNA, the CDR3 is TGTGCCAGCAGCCGGACATCAAACACTGAAGCTTTCTTT. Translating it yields CASSRTSNTEAFF.

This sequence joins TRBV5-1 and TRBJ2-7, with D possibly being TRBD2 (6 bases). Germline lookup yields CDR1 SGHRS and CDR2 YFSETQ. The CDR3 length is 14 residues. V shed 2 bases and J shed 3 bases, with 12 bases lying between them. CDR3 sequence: CASSFGGRVYEQYF. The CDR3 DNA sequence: TGCGCCAGCAGCTTTGGGGGGAGAGTCTACGAGCAGTACTTC. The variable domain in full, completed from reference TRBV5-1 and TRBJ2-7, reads KAGVTQTPRYLIKTRGQQVTLSCSPISGHRSVSWYQQTPGQGLQFLFEYFSETQRNKGNFPGRFSGRQFSNSRSEMNVSTLELGDSALYLCASSFGGRVYEQYFGPGTRLTVT.

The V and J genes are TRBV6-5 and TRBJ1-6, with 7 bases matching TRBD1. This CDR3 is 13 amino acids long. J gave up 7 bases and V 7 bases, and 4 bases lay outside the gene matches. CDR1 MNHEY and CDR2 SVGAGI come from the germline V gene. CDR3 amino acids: CASTQGTNSPLHF. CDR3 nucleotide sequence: TGTGCCAGCACACAGGGGACGAATTCACCCCTCCACTTT.

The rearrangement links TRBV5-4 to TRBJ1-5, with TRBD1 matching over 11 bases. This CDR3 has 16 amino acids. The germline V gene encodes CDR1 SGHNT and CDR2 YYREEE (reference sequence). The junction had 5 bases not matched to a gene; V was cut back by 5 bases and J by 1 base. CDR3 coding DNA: TGTGCCAGCAGGGGAGGACAGGGGGCCAGCAATCAGCCCCAGCATTTT. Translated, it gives CASRGGQGASNQPQHF.

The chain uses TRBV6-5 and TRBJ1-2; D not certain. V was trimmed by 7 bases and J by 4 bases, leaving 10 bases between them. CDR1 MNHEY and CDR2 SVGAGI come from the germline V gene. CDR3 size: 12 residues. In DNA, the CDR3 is TGTGCCAGCATTCACAGAACCTATGGCTACACCTTC. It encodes CASIHRTYGYTF.

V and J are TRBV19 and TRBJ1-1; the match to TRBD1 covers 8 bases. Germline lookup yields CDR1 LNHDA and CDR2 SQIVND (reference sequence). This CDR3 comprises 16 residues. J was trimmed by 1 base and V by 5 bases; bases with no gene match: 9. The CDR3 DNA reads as TGTGCCAGTAGTCCGACAGGGGAAAGGCCGAACACTGAAGCTTTCTTT. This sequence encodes CASSPTGERPNTEAFF.

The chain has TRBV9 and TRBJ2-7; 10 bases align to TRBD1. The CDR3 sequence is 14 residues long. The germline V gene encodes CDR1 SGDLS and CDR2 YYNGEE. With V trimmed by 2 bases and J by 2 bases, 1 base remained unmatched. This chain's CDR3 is CASSVGTGAYEQYF. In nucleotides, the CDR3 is TGTGCCAGCAGCGTGGGGACAGGGGCCTACGAGCAGTACTTC.

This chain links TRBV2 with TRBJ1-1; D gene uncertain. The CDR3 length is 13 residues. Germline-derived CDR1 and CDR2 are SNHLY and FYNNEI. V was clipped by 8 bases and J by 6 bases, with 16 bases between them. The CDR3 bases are TGTGCCAGCTCGGTGCCCCTGGTTTCTGAAGCTTTCTTT. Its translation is CASSVPLVSEAFF.

This CDR3 is CASSPGTSGYNEQFF. CDR3 nucleotides: TGTGCCAGCTCTCCGGGGACTAGCGGATACAATGAGCAGTTCTTC. The V gene is TRBV7-3, the J gene TRBJ2-1; TRBD2 agrees at 11 bases. The CDR3 length is 15 residues. Germline V gives CDR1 SGHTA, CDR2 FQGTGA. V lost 8 bases to trimming and J lost 4 bases; unmatched junction nucleotides: 7.

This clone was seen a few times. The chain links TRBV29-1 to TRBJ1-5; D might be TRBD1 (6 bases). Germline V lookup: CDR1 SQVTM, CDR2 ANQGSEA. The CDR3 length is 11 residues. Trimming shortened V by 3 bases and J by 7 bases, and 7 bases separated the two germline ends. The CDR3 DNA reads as TGCAGCGTTGACCAGGGGCAGCCCCAGCATTTT. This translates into CSVDQGQPQHF.

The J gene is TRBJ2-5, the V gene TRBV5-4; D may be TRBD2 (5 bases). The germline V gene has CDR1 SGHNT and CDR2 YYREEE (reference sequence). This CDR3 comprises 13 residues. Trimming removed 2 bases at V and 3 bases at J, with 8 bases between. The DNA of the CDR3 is TGTGCCAGCAGCTTAATGGAGGAAGAGACCCAGTACTTC. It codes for CASSLMEEETQYF.

In DNA form, the CDR3 reads TGCGCCAGCAGCCAATTGGGGCTACGCATCAATGAGCAGTTCTTC. Translated, it gives CASSQLGLRINEQFF. This chain uses TRBV4-1 with TRBJ2-1; D is perhaps TRBD1 (5 bases). V lost 2 bases and J 6 bases, leaving 14 bases between the germline ends. The germline gives CDR1 MGHRA, CDR2 YSYEKL. The CDR3 is 15 residues long.

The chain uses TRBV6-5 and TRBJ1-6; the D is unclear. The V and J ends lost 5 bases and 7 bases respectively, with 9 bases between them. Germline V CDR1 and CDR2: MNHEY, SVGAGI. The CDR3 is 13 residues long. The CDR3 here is CASSPAGNSPLHF. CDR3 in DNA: TGTGCCAGCAGTCCCGCGGGGAATTCACCCCTCCACTTT.

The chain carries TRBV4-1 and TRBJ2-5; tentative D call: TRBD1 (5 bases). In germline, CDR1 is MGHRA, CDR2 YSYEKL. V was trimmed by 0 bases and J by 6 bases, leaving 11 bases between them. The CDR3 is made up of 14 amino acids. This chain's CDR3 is CASSQDSRGKTQYF. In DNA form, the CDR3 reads TGCGCCAGCAGCCAAGATAGTAGGGGAAAGACCCAGTACTTC.

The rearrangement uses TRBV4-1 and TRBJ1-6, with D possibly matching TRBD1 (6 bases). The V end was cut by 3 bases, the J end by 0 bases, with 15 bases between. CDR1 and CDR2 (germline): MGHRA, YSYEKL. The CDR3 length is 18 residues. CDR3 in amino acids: CASSQANRDRSYNSPLHF. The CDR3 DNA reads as TGCGCCAGCAGCCAGGCGAACAGGGACCGCTCCTATAATTCACCCCTCCACTTT.

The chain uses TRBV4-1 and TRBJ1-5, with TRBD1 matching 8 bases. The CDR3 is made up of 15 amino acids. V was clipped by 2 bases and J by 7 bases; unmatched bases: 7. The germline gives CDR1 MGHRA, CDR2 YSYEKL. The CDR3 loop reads CASSQLQGARQPQHF. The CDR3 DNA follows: TGCGCCAGCAGCCAACTGCAGGGGGCGAGGCAGCCCCAGCATTTT.

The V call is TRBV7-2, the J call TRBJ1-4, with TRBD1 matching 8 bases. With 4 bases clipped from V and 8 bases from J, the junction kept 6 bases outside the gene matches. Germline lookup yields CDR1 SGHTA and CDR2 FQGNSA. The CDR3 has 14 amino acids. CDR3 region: CASSSGGSHEKLFF. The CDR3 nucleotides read TGTGCCAGCAGCTCAGGGGGCAGCCACGAAAAACTGTTTTTT.

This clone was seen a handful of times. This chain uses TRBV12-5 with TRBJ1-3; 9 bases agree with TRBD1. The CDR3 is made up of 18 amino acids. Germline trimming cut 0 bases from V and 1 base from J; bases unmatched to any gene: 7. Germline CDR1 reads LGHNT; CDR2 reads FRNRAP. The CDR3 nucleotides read TGTGCTAGTGGTTTGGTACCTGGGGACAGGGTATCTGGAAACACCATATATTTT. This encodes CASGLVPGDRVSGNTIYF.

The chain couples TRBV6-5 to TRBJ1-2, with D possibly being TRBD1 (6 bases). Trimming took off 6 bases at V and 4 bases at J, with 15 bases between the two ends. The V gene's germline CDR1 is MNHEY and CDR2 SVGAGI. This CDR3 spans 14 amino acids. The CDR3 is CASSLGGQSYGYTF. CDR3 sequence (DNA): TGTGCCAGCAGCCTAGGTGGACAGTCCTATGGCTACACCTTC.

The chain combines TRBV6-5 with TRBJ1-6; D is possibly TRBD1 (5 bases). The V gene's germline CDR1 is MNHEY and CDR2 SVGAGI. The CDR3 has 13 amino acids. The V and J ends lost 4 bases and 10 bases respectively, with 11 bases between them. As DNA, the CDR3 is TGTGCCAGCAGTTCCAGGGATCGATCACCCCTCCACTTT. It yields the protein CASSSRDRSPLHF.

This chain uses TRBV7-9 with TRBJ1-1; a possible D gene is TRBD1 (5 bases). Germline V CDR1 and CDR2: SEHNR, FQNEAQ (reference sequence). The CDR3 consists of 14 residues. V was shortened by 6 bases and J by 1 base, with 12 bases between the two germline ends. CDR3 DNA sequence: TGTGCCAGCAGTTCAGGCAGGGAGAACACTGAAGCTTTCTTT. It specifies CASSSGRENTEAFF.

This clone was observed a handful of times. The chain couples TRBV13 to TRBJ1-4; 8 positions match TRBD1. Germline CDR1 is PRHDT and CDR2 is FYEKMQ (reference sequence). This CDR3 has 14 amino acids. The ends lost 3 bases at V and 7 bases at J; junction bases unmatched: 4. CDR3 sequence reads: CASSLDRDSEKLFF. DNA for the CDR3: TGTGCCAGCAGCTTGGACAGGGACTCTGAAAAACTGTTTTTT.

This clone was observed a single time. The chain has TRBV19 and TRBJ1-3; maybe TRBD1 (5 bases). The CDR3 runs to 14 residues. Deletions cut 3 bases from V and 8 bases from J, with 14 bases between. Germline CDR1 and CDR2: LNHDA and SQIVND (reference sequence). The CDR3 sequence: CASSIGGTVDTIYF. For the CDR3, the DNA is TGTGCCAGTAGTATTGGAGGGACCGTGGACACCATATATTTT.

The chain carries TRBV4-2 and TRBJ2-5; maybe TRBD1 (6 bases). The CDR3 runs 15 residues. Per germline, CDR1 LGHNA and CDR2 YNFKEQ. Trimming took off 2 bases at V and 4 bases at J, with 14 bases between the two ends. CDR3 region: CASSQLYRGGETQYF. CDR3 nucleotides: TGTGCCAGCAGCCAATTGTATCGAGGGGGAGAGACCCAGTACTTC.